This T cell receptor beta chain emerged from a study of cytomegalovirus exposure and HLA in healthy donors. Study-wide findings and caveats: An assumption of roughly uniform sequencing depth across donors underlay the presence/absence analyses. Common viral pathogens were later found to be apparently linked to several of the most significant clusters. The authors excluded some V segments, including TRBV6-2 and TRBV6-3, as indistinguishable.

Vbeta (60) and Jbeta (13) primers were used in the PCR. The protocol was immunoSEQ multiplex PCR, while the TCRdb copy is restricted to in-frame clones and leaves out a portion. The table counts about 88,000 clones; 5.5% to 6.5% lies in the top ten. Comments on this clone: The antigen remains unidentified.

Donors consisted of healthy bone marrow donors. The CDR3 consists of 16 residues. Germline loops: CDR1 LGHNA, CDR2 YSLEER. The germline V and J ends were trimmed by 0 bases and 2 bases, with 8 bases remaining between them. V gene TRBV4-3 combines with J gene TRBJ2-6; D call uncertain. Sequencing was carried out using PBMCs. This TCR came from a girl aged 5-17 years in good health and CMV-seropositive. The CDR3 region is CASSQDSLTGANVLTF. The CDR3 nucleotides read TGCGCCAGCAGCCAAGACAGTCTGACTGGGGCCAACGTCCTGACTTTC.